This T cell receptor beta chain is from a study of vaccination and CD4 T cells after COVID-19. Turning to the study itself: The cells in question were stimulated using overlapping spike peptides derived from SARS-CoV-2, HCoV-NL63, HCoV-OC43 and HCoV-229E.

Treatment of the sample: approximately nine-day PBMC culture with coronavirus spike peptide pools or control peptides (ViraFEST assay). This CDR3 is built from 15 residues. CDR1 and CDR2 from the germline V gene are MNHEY and SVGEGT. The trim removed 6 bases at V and 9 bases at J, leaving 9 bases unmatched. Oncomine TCR Beta short-read sequencing was applied to DNA from cultured CD4+ T cells. TCRdb itself ran the PCR reads through MiXCR, one entry per CDR3 protein. The repertoire consists of roughly 16,000 distinct CDR3 sequences, with approximately 63% occurring once and the leading ten covering about 11%. Note on this clonotype: Its matching antigen is unknown.

Input material: CD4+ T cells from blood, cultured in vitro. This sequence originates from a human donor who had recovered from COVID-19. The rearrangement links TRBV6-2 or TRBV6-3 to TRBJ2-5; 14 nucleotides line up with TRBD2. Written as DNA, the CDR3 is TGTGCCAGCAGCTCACCGGGACTAGCGGGAGTGTCCCAGTACTTC. It specifies CASSSPGLAGVSQYF.